Below, 22 T cell receptor beta chains from the same sample are listed, as sequenced in a study of T cells after yellow fever vaccination. TCRdb processed the 5' RACE reads anew with MiXCR; each CDR3 protein has one entry. The sample lists around 65,000 distinct CDR3 sequences, 4.5% to 7.5% occurring once. This material consisted of CD4+ T cells sorted from PBMCs, taken less than 16 days after the first yellow fever vaccination. These receptors were obtained from a young man who received the YFV17D yellow fever vaccine.

This clonotype came up many times. J is TRBJ1-6 and V is TRBV5-1; perhaps TRBD1 as D (5 bases). CDR3 length: 16 amino acids. Germline assignment: CDR1 SGHRS and CDR2 YFSETQ. Trimming removed 1 base from V and 9 bases from J, with 17 bases in between. The CDR3 DNA reads TGCGCCAGCAGCTTGAATTACGCAGGGCCGAGTTCACCCCTCCACTTT. Translation: CASSLNYAGPSSPLHF.

This clonotype came up many times. V and J are TRBV27 and TRBJ1-6; 7 bases are shared with TRBD1. This CDR3 has 15 residues. Trimming cost V 5 bases and J 11 bases; bases outside gene matches: 12. Germline V gene lookup returns CDR1 MNHEY and CDR2 SMNVEV (reference sequence). CDR3 bases: TGTGCCAGCAGTGCCCAGGGGGGCGCTGGGACACCCCTCCACTTT. Its translation is CASSAQGGAGTPLHF.

This clonotype was seen more than once but under ten times. This chain links TRBV12-3 or TRBV12-4 with TRBJ1-5; D is uncertain. CDR3 length: 15 amino acids. V was shortened by 7 bases and J by 9 bases, with 22 bases between the two germline ends. The CDR3 is CASIIVKGISRPQHF. The CDR3 DNA reads as TGTGCCAGCATCATTGTTAAGGGAATTTCGCGGCCCCAGCATTTT.

With regard to this clonotype: Just one base apart from a much larger clone, this may be a read error. The rearrangement links TRBV11-2 to TRBJ2-7; TRBD2 agrees at 8 bases. The germline gives CDR1 SGHAT, CDR2 FQNNGV. Losses at the gene ends were 8 bases for V and 3 bases for J; bases not matched to a gene: 24. The CDR3 is made up of 19 amino acids. CDR3 sequence: CASRRTPRAGGFLGYEQYF. CDR3 nucleotide sequence: TGTGCCAGCCGCCGGACCCCCAGGGCGGGGGGTTTTCTAGGCTACGAGCAGTACTTC.

This clonotype was seen ten or more times. The chain employs TRBV5-5 and TRBJ2-5; 7 bases map to TRBD2. With V trimmed by 0 bases and J by 2 bases, 7 bases remained unmatched. CDR1 is SGHKS and CDR2 is YYEKEE in the germline V gene (reference sequence). The CDR3 loop spans 16 amino acids. CDR3 in amino acids: CASSLVGRGVQETQYF. CDR3 coding DNA: TGTGCCAGCAGCTTGGTCGGTCGGGGGGTACAAGAGACCCAGTACTTC.

At least ten counts were recorded for this clonotype. CDR3 bases: TGTGCCAGCAGCTTAGAAGGATCTAGCGGGGGTTACAATGAGCAGTTCTTC. This codes for CASSLEGSSGGYNEQFF. V usage is TRBV11-2 and J usage is TRBJ2-1, with 10 bases aligning to TRBD2. Germline trimming cut 0 bases from V and 4 bases from J; bases unmatched to any gene: 6. The CDR3 contains 17 residues. CDR1 and CDR2 (germline): SGHAT, FQNNGV. Together with reference TRBV11-2 and TRBJ2-1, the CDR3 gives the full variable domain: EAGVAQSPRYKIIEKRQSVAFWCNPISGHATLYWYQQILGQGPKLLIQFQNNGVVDDSQLPKDRFSAERLKGVDSTLKIQPAKLEDSAVYLCASSLEGSSGGYNEQFFGPGTRLTVL.

This clonotype appeared many times. As DNA, the CDR3 is TGTGCCACCAGTGATTTGGTTACAGATACGCAGTATTTT. Translation gives CATSDLVTDTQYF. This chain uses TRBV24-1 with TRBJ2-3, with D uncertain. CDR1 is KGHDR, CDR2 SFDVKD, per germline. V was pared by 0 bases and J by 3 bases, with 3 bases between. The CDR3 spans 13 residues.

This clonotype was seen ten or more times. V gene TRBV11-2 combines with J gene TRBJ2-1; TRBD1 is a possible D gene (6 bases). The V end lost 5 bases, the J end lost 7 bases, and 18 bases lay between the germline ends. This CDR3 region has 15 residues. Per germline, CDR1 SGHAT and CDR2 FQNNGV. CDR3 amino acids: CASSRTGGQGNEQFF. DNA for the CDR3: TGTGCCAGCAGCCGAACAGGCGGGCAGGGGAATGAGCAGTTCTTC.

This clonotype was recorded many times. The chain couples TRBV20-1 to TRBJ1-4; D is unresolved. This CDR3 is built from 13 residues. Trimming removed 4 bases at V and 0 bases at J, with 6 bases between. Germline-derived CDR1 and CDR2 are DFQATT and SNEGSKA (reference sequence). The CDR3 spells CSATGATNEKLFF. As DNA, the CDR3 is TGCAGTGCTACAGGAGCAACTAATGAAAAACTGTTTTTT.

In this sample, this clonotype turned up many times. This rearrangement joins TRBV5-6 to TRBJ1-1; the match to TRBD1 covers 10 bases. This CDR3 region has 15 residues. With 4 bases clipped from V and 4 bases from J, the junction kept 7 bases outside the gene matches. CDR1 is SGHDT, CDR2 YYEEEE, per germline. The CDR3 loop reads CASSLGTGVVTEAFF. CDR3 DNA sequence: TGTGCCAGCAGCCTCGGGACAGGGGTAGTCACTGAAGCTTTCTTT.

In its sample, this clonotype was seen many times. The chain links TRBV4-3 to TRBJ1-6; tentative D call: TRBD1 (5 bases). V lost 1 base to trimming and J lost 7 bases, with 11 bases between them. The CDR3 extends over 15 amino acids. CDR1 is LGHNA and CDR2 is YSLEER in the germline V gene. As DNA, the CDR3 is TGCGCCAGCAGCCAAGTTCTGGGGCAGAATTCACCCCTCCACTTT. Its translation is CASSQVLGQNSPLHF.

The chain employs TRBV4-2 and TRBJ2-2; the D is unclear. Per germline, CDR1 LGHNA and CDR2 YNFKEQ. The V end lost 4 bases, the J end lost 11 bases, and 14 bases lay between the germline ends. The CDR3 sequence is 13 residues long. In DNA, the CDR3 is TGTGCCAGCAGCCCCCGGCTGATCGGCGAGCTGTTTTTT. It specifies CASSPRLIGELFF.

CDR3 region: CASSLNGGEETQYF. The CDR3 DNA sequence: TGTGCCAGCAGCTTAAATGGTGGGGAAGAGACCCAGTACTTC. The chain links TRBV7-3 to TRBJ2-5, with unresolved D. Between the trimmed V and J ends, which lost 1 base and 3 bases, there was a span of 9 bases. The germline V gene encodes CDR1 SGHTA and CDR2 FQGTGA. The CDR3 runs to 14 residues.

This clonotype was seen many times. The chain is built from TRBV20-1 and TRBJ2-7; D not certain. From germline, CDR1 is DFQATT and CDR2 SNEGSKA (reference sequence). Trimming removed 5 bases from V and 0 bases from J, with 14 bases in between. The CDR3 covers 14 residues. The CDR3 here is CSALSTRSSYEQYV. DNA for the CDR3: TGCAGTGCTTTATCGACACGGAGCTCCTACGAGCAGTACGTC.

For this clonotype: With a much larger clone just one base away, this may be a read error. The chain recombines TRBV6-1 with TRBJ1-2; 9 nucleotides agree with TRBD1. The CDR3 has 14 amino acids. Germline V lookup: CDR1 MNHNS, CDR2 SASEGT. The CDR3 is CAISAGQGNYGYTF. In DNA form, the CDR3 reads TGTGCCATCAGTGCCGGACAGGGGAACTATGGCTACACCTTC.

This clonotype has a count of ten or more. The chain couples TRBV6-5 to TRBJ2-1; 11 nucleotides match TRBD2. V lost 4 bases and J lost 7; bases outside the gene matches: 12. The CDR3 has 17 amino acids. CDR1 MNHEY and CDR2 SVGAGI come from the germline V gene. This chain's CDR3 is CASSSPPTSGALNEQFF. CDR3 nucleotide sequence: TGTGCCAGCAGTTCCCCTCCGACTAGCGGGGCCCTTAATGAGCAGTTCTTC.

The chain uses TRBV5-4 and TRBJ2-7, with D tentatively TRBD1 (5 bases). CDR1 SGHNT and CDR2 YYREEE come from the germline V gene (reference sequence). V lost 4 bases and J lost 6, with 14 bases in between. This CDR3 has 13 amino acids. In DNA form, the CDR3 reads TGTGCCAGCAGCCTGGGGCTCGACTGCGAGCAGTACGTC. Its translation: CASSLGLDCEQYV.

This clonotype came up many times. The V call is TRBV14, the J call TRBJ1-5; tentative D call: TRBD1 (5 bases). This CDR3 contains 13 residues. Germline loops: CDR1 SGHDN, CDR2 FVKESK. Trimming took 1 base from V and 7 from J, leaving 8 bases between them. The CDR3 region is CASSQGGIQPQHF. The CDR3 region has the DNA TGTGCCAGCAGCCAAGGGGGGATCCAGCCCCAGCATTTT.

This clonotype was observed a handful of times. The J gene is TRBJ2-5, the V gene TRBV5-1; 7 nucleotides match TRBD2. V was pared by 0 bases and J by 3 bases, with 5 bases of the junction left unmatched. The CDR3 has 15 amino acids. CDR1 and CDR2 from the germline V gene are SGHRS and YFSETQ. CDR3 in amino acids: CASSLDGTTEETQYF. The DNA for the CDR3 is TGCGCCAGCAGCTTGGACGGGACTACCGAAGAGACCCAGTACTTC.

This clonotype was observed many times. The chain has TRBV29-1 and TRBJ2-3; a weak D match, TRBD1 (6 bases). Germline CDR1 is SQVTM and CDR2 is ANQGSEA. V lost 6 bases and J lost 0, with 13 bases in between. This CDR3 has 14 amino acids. CDR3 DNA sequence: TGCAGCGTCAAACCGGGACAAAGCACAGATACGCAGTATTTT. This sequence encodes CSVKPGQSTDTQYF.

This clonotype appeared many times. The chain couples TRBV6-5 to TRBJ2-3, with 7 nucleotides matching TRBD2. V gave up 2 bases and J gave up 5 bases; unmatched junction bases: 10. The CDR3 loop spans 16 amino acids. Germline CDR1 and CDR2: MNHEY and SVGAGI. This chain's CDR3 is CASSYGERGVGDTQYF. CDR3 DNA: TGTGCCAGCAGTTACGGGGAGCGGGGTGTTGGAGATACGCAGTATTTT.

This clonotype was counted ten times or more. The rearrangement joins TRBV6-2 or TRBV6-3 to TRBJ2-6; possible D gene TRBD1, 6 bases. V lost 6 bases, J lost 4 bases, and 13 bases lay in between. The CDR3 runs 15 residues. The germline V gene encodes CDR1 MNHEY and CDR2 SVGEGT. This CDR3 reads CASSRAGAGANVLTF. The CDR3 nucleotides read TGTGCCAGCAGCCGTGCAGGGGCCGGGGCCAACGTCCTGACTTTC.